This paragraph reports one TCR beta chain. Antigen: not known. The record originates from a study of shared clonotypes between healthy human individuals. Study in general: Serving as donors were two women and three men, whose ages spanned 18 to 49.

Sequenced by immunoSEQ multiplex PCR; TCRdb stores in-frame clones only, minus some. The sample holds about 320,000 clones, around 87% seen once. Deletions cut 1 base from V and 6 bases from J, with 14 bases between. Looked up from germline, CDR1 is MNHNY and CDR2 is SVGAGI (reference sequence). CDR3 size: 15 residues. Findings and caveats of the study: Blood was the only sampled material, and tissue repertoires likely differ. Naive subsets generally had larger estimated richness than memory subsets. Naive CD4 clonotypes were shared across several donors at about 5.3%.

Sequencing was performed on memory CD8+ T cells sorted from blood. As to subset: CD45RO+ cells pooled with CCR7-negative TemRA cells. The receptor was isolated from a man between 18 and 29 years old in good health. The gene calls are TRBV6-6 and TRBJ2-3; tentative D call: TRBD2 (6 bases). In DNA, the CDR3 is TGTGCCAGCAGTTACTTCCGGGACTTTCCCGATACGCAGTATTTT. Translated, it gives CASSYFRDFPDTQYF.